This TCR beta chain appears in the sequencing data of a study of T cells in Graves' hyperthyroidism and ophthalmopathy. This clonotype was detected ten times or more. The target antigen is unknown. Study-level points and caveats: Blood also held most thyroid clonotypes expanded beyond 0.001.

The PBMCs studied were ones that came from approximately 9.9 ml fresh peripheral blood. V lost 6 bases and J 1 base, leaving 9 bases between the germline ends. This CDR3 has 13 residues. Amplification yielded TCR beta CDR3 regions, with RNA transcripts as the source. TCR CDR3 regions were first amplified by RT-PCR with HTBI primers. Each CDR3 protein gets one entry after TCRdb re-called the multiplex PCR reads with MiXCR. The sample shows around 200,000 distinct CDR3 sequences, 15% to 20% of them seen only once. Sequenced input: blood. The receptor comes from a woman aged 45-65 years with Graves' hyperthyroidism. The chain joins TRBV12-3 or TRBV12-4 to TRBJ1-1; D uncertain. In DNA, the CDR3 is TGTGCCAGCAGAGTGGGCTCGAACACTGAAGCTTTCTTT. It translates to CASRVGSNTEAFF.